Sequencing of this T cell receptor beta chain was carried out in a study of blood T cell repertoires in COVID-19. Turning to the study itself: Sample material is recorded as cDNA or gDNA derived from T cells, B-cell-depleted T cells, or PBMCs.

This clone showed up just a few times. Measured with immunoSEQ multiplex PCR; TCRdb has only the in-frame clones, and not every one. The profile shows about 250,000 clones, more than 75% of them singletons. Germline V gene sequence: CDR1 KGHDR, CDR2 SFDVKD. Trimming removed 3 bases at V and 4 bases at J, with 6 bases between. This CDR3 spans 12 amino acids. Enrollees, about 18 to 89 years old, lived in approximately 24 US areas. The specimen was PBMCs or T cells enriched from blood (not recorded which). This receptor was obtained from a man between 40 and 49 years old who had recovered from COVID-19. V gene TRBV24-1 combines with J gene TRBJ2-7, with no clear D. CDR3 DNA: TGTGCCACCAGTGATCCTAATTACGAGCAGTACTTC. As protein: CATSDPNYEQYF.